This TCR beta chain was observed in a study of regulatory T cells in long-lasting Graves disease (dated by TCRdb to 2020 to 2023). In the study overall: Persistent Graves' disease was defined as antithyroid drug treatment for over 5 years with persistently positive TSH receptor autoantibodies. Peripheral blood TCR sequencing and RNA sequencing compared persistent Graves' disease patients with newly diagnosed Graves' disease patients. Antithyroid drugs had been taken for approximately ten years on average by persistent Graves' disease patients in the clinical cohort. A total of around 33 samples underwent TCR sequencing, from some 13 patients with persistent Graves' disease and about 20 patients with newly diagnosed Graves' disease. The study took place in China and was registered as a clinical trial.

Germline trimming: 8 bases from V, 3 bases from J; junction bases outside gene matches: 12. The CDR3 spans 17 residues, from the cysteine through the phenylalanine. CDR3 DNA only is kept here, 51 bases in frame from base 1. Results and caveats for the whole study, not just this receptor: Persistent Graves' disease patients showed lower TCR Shannon entropy and fewer highly expanded clones than newly diagnosed patients, suggesting clonal expansion. Because the primary lesion, thyroid tissue, could not be accessed, the study looked at peripheral blood alone. More public clonotypes were shared among persistent patients (approximately 3,000) than among newly diagnosed patients (roughly 1,000). Sequencing and analysis were limited to the TCR beta chain. The authors noted that the small sample size was a limitation that may lower accuracy. Persistent disease showed preferential use of TRBV28, TRBJ1-2 and TRBJ2-5, whereas newly diagnosed disease favored TRBV20-1 and TRBJ2-1.

This clonotype was seen at least ten times. Its recognized antigen is unknown. The record has no base qualities; no much larger clone is one base away. The library was obtained by multiplex PCR. Sequencing took place on an Illumina HiSeq 4000. iRepertoire HTBI primers and Arm-PCR amplification of CDR3 regions were used to construct TCR beta libraries. Gel purification was performed on PCR products prior to sequencing. In the original analysis: A total of around 59 TRBV and more than twelve TRBJ segments were identified across samples and were used for gene usage analysis of CDR3 amino acid clonotypes. Filtered high-quality paired reads were merged into contigs using COPE and FqMerger. BLAST was used to align contigs to IMGT TRBV, TRBD and TRBJ reference genes, and CDR3 was defined according to IMGT. Any clonotype with a frequency above 0.1% was classified as a highly expanded clone. Shannon entropy was used to measure repertoire diversity, and the Gini coefficient was used to measure V-J evenness. Public clonotypes were defined as clonotypes shared by more than one individual. TCRdb redid the processing of the public reads, applying fastp at Q25 and MiXCR, and retained in-frame beta chains. Each CDR3 protein appears once, grouped with its most common genes and DNA. The V and J calls here are based on TCRdb, not the publication. Counted in this sample were roughly 300,000 distinct CDR3 sequences; roughly a fifth of them appeared once. The top ten clonotypes cover over 25% of the sample.

Interpreted using the paper, the time point label stands for: persistent/refractory GD, antithyroid drugs over 5 years with positive TRAb. For both TCR sequencing and RNA sequencing, RNA was extracted from PBMCs in TRIzol. The diagnosis of Graves' disease followed American Thyroid Association guidelines. Patients for the study were recruited at an endocrinology department in Xi'an, China. Each patient gave approximately 8.8 milliliters of peripheral blood, collected in an EDTA anticoagulant tube. Ficoll Paque Plus density gradient separation was used to isolate PBMCs, and no additional T cell sorting was done. An Agilent 2100 Bioanalyzer and agarose gel were used to assess RNA quality, and a NanoDrop 2000 was used to measure RNA concentration.

Here the chain combines TRBV12-3 or TRBV12-4 and TRBJ1-6, and 8 junction bases match TRBD1. Sequencing used peripheral blood mononuclear cells (PBMCs), obtained when the disease was refractory, from a patient treated with antithyroid drugs. The receptor comes from a female donor with Graves disease. DNA sequence: TGTGCCAGCCGAGCTACGACAGGGGTCCTCTATAATTCACCCCTCCACTTT. Translated, this gives CASRATTGVLYNSPLHF.